These 24 T cell receptor beta chains were all obtained from the same sample, sequenced in a study of identical twins. Via MiXCR, TCRdb re-called the 5' RACE reads, giving one row per CDR3 protein. The sample holds 500,000 to 600,000 distinct CDR3 sequences, 20% to 25% seen once. This same sample was also taken into another study, of T cells expressing NK-cell markers.

Material: CD4+ T cells sorted from blood. The receptors shown here come from a young woman in good health.

The chain combines TRBV27 with TRBJ2-4; 11 nucleotides agree with TRBD2. The CDR3 covers 14 residues. V was pared by 6 bases and J by 9 bases, with 7 bases of the junction left unmatched. Germline V gene sequence: CDR1 MNHEY, CDR2 SMNVEV (reference sequence). CDR3 sequence reads: CASSIAGGRTIQYF. The DNA of the CDR3 is TGTGCCAGCAGCATAGCGGGGGGGCGGACCATTCAGTACTTC.

The genes are TRBV6-1 and TRBJ2-6; the D call may be TRBD1 or TRBD2 (5 bases each). V shed 5 bases and J shed 0 bases, with 17 bases lying between them. The V gene's germline CDR1 is MNHNS and CDR2 SASEGT. This CDR3 is built from 18 residues. The CDR3: CASSIYGTDISGANVLTF. DNA for the CDR3: TGTGCCAGCAGTATATACGGGACGGATATCTCTGGGGCCAACGTCCTGACTTTC.

Only a few counts were recorded for this clonotype. V usage is TRBV10-1 and J usage is TRBJ2-3, with 12 bases aligning to TRBD2. With 7 bases clipped from V and 1 base from J, the junction kept 12 bases outside the gene matches. The CDR3 consists of 18 residues. Looked up from germline, CDR1 is WNHNN and CDR2 is SYGVQD (reference sequence). This CDR3 is CASTYTSGGPYCTDTQYF. The CDR3 DNA sequence: TGCGCCAGCACCTATACTAGCGGGGGGCCTTACTGCACAGATACGCAGTATTTT.

The chain couples TRBV20-1 to TRBJ2-5; 14 positions match TRBD2. CDR3 length equals 15 residues. Losses at the gene ends were 4 bases for V and 5 bases for J; bases not matched to a gene: 6. Germline V gene sequence: CDR1 DFQATT, CDR2 SNEGSKA (reference sequence). The CDR3, as DNA: TGCAGTGCTATAGGGACTAGCGGGGGTATGGAGACCCAGTACTTC. Protein product: CSAIGTSGGMETQYF.

V gene TRBV9 combines with J gene TRBJ1-2; the D gene is possibly TRBD1 (5 bases). Between the trimmed V and J ends, which lost 4 bases and 6 bases, there was a span of 16 bases. Germline-derived CDR1 and CDR2 are SGDLS and YYNGEE. The length of the CDR3 is 14 residues. The CDR3 loop is CASSFMTESHGYTF. In DNA form, the CDR3 reads TGTGCCAGCAGCTTTATGACAGAGAGCCATGGCTACACCTTC.

The J gene is TRBJ1-6, the V gene TRBV10-3; the D is unclear. Looked up from germline, CDR1 is ENHRY and CDR2 is SYGVKD. The length of the CDR3 is 15 residues. V lost 11 bases, J lost 0 bases, and 14 bases lay in between. The CDR3 spells CASRAAGSYNSPLHF. CDR3 nucleotide sequence: TGTGCCTCGCGGGCGGCGGGCTCCTATAATTCACCCCTCCACTTT.

This clonotype showed up just a few times. The genes are TRBV5-1 and TRBJ2-5; D gene ambiguous. The CDR3 loop spans 12 amino acids. In germline, CDR1 is SGHRS, CDR2 YFSETQ. The V end was cut by 4 bases, the J end by 2 bases, with 6 bases between. In DNA, the CDR3 is TGCGCCAGCAGCGCCGAACAAGAGACCCAGTACTTC. Its translation: CASSAEQETQYF.

This clonotype came up a few times. V and J are TRBV20-1 and TRBJ2-3; no clear D. Germline lookup yields CDR1 DFQATT and CDR2 SNEGSKA (reference sequence). The CDR3 totals 14 residues. Trimming left V 5 bases short and J 5 bases short, with 17 bases between. The CDR3 loop reads CSASMPVTGDTQYF. The CDR3 DNA follows: TGCAGTGCTTCAATGCCCGTTACTGGAGATACGCAGTATTTT.

The chain carries TRBV7-2 and TRBJ1-4; D is perhaps TRBD1 (5 bases). Germline V gene lookup returns CDR1 SGHTA and CDR2 FQGNSA. Trimming cost V 2 bases and J 4 bases, with 17 bases left between them. CDR3 length equals 17 residues. CDR3: CASSLSLRPTDNEKLFF. CDR3 nucleotide sequence: TGTGCCAGCAGCTTATCCCTAAGACCGACAGATAATGAAAAACTGTTTTTT.

V usage is TRBV20-1 and J usage is TRBJ1-1; weak D call: TRBD1 (6 bases). The CDR3 is 14 amino acids. In germline, CDR1 is DFQATT, CDR2 SNEGSKA (reference sequence). DNA for the CDR3: TGCAGGGGGAAGGACAGCTTATTGAACACTGAAGCTTTCTTT. Translated, it gives CRGKDSLLNTEAFF.

V gene TRBV5-1 combines with J gene TRBJ2-1; D is perhaps TRBD2 (7 bases). CDR1 and CDR2 (germline): SGHRS, YFSETQ. The CDR3 loop spans 14 amino acids. Trimming took off 6 bases at V and 4 bases at J, with 14 bases between the two ends. The CDR3 is CASKEGGSYNEQFF. CDR3 nucleotides: TGCGCCAGCAAGGAGGGGGGGAGTTACAATGAGCAGTTCTTC.

This clonotype came up many times. This chain connects TRBV29-1 to TRBJ2-5, with D possibly called TRBD1 or TRBD2 (6 bases each). Looked up from germline, CDR1 is SQVTM and CDR2 is ANQGSEA. Trimming took 5 bases from V and 5 from J, leaving 12 bases between them. This CDR3 is 12 amino acids long. The CDR3: CSVNGGPETQYF. The CDR3 DNA reads TGCAGCGTTAATGGGGGGCCGGAGACCCAGTACTTC.

This rearrangement joins TRBV3-1 to TRBJ2-2; D is possibly TRBD1 or TRBD2 (5 bases each). V was trimmed by 3 bases and J by 4 bases, leaving 12 bases between them. Per germline, CDR1 LGHDT and CDR2 YNNKEL (reference sequence). CDR3 size: 15 residues. The CDR3 DNA sequence: TGTGCCAGCAGCCAGGACCTGAGGGGCACCGGGGAGCTGTTTTTT. As protein: CASSQDLRGTGELFF.

V is TRBV3-1 and J is TRBJ2-1, with D hard to call. This CDR3 has 13 residues. In germline, CDR1 is LGHDT, CDR2 YNNKEL (reference sequence). Deletions cut 4 bases from V and 9 bases from J, with 13 bases between. CDR3 in amino acids: CASSPQSDREQFF. DNA of the CDR3: TGTGCCAGCAGCCCACAGTCGGACCGTGAGCAGTTCTTC.

V gene TRBV20-1 combines with J gene TRBJ2-1; no reliable D call. Germline CDR1 DFQATT, CDR2 SNEGSKA (reference sequence). Trimming took off 5 bases at V and 3 bases at J, with 14 bases between the two ends. The CDR3 covers 14 residues. The DNA for the CDR3 is TGCAGTGCTTTGCACCTATCTGACTACAATGAGCAGTTCTTC. It codes for CSALHLSDYNEQFF.

This clonotype was counted between two and nine times. The rearrangement links TRBV20-1 to TRBJ1-3; D remains ambiguous. The CDR3 is made up of 15 amino acids. V shed 7 bases and J shed 2 bases, with 18 bases lying between them. CDR1 and CDR2 from the germline V gene are DFQATT and SNEGSKA (reference sequence). CDR3 sequence (DNA): TGCAGTGAGTTTTTAGAGGGTTTCACTGGAAACACCATATATTTT. It specifies CSEFLEGFTGNTIYF.

This clonotype has more than one count but fewer than ten. The V call is TRBV25-1, the J call TRBJ1-5; a possible D gene is TRBD1 (5 bases). Germline V gene data show CDR1 as MGHDK and CDR2 as SYGVNS. The CDR3 is made up of 13 amino acids. V dropped 1 base and J dropped 7 bases, with 8 bases sitting between them. CDR3 DNA sequence: TGTGCCAGCAGTGAATCTCGGGGGCAGCCCCAGCATTTT. Its translation: CASSESRGQPQHF. The full variable domain, rest sourced from reference TRBV25-1 and TRBJ1-5, is EADIYQTPRYLVIGTGKKITLECSQTMGHDKMYWYQQDPGMELHLIHYSYGVNSTEKGDLSSESTVSRIRTEHFPLTLESARPSHTSQYLCASSESRGQPQHFGDGTRLSIL.

In its sample, this clonotype was seen many times. This chain links TRBV12-3 or TRBV12-4 with TRBJ1-2; D uncertain. Deletions cut 5 bases from V and 3 bases from J, with 16 bases between. This CDR3 comprises 15 residues. The CDR3 sequence: CASSLSAGFDYGYTF. The CDR3 bases are TGTGCCAGCAGTCTATCTGCCGGGTTCGACTATGGCTACACCTTC.

This clonotype was found a few times. The rearrangement joins TRBV25-1 to TRBJ2-3, with D possibly TRBD1 on 6 matching bases. CDR3 length: 15 residues. CDR1 and CDR2 (germline): MGHDK, SYGVNS. Between the trimmed V and J ends, which lost 0 bases and 4 bases, there was a span of 11 bases. The CDR3 reads CASSEYPDRPDTQYF. The DNA for the CDR3 is TGTGCCAGCAGTGAATATCCGGACAGACCAGATACGCAGTATTTT.

The chain recombines TRBV9 with TRBJ2-3; no clear D gene. The CDR3 length is 14 residues. Looked up from germline, CDR1 is SGDLS and CDR2 is YYNGEE. V lost 0 bases and J lost 3, with 8 bases in between. CDR3 loop: CASSVDPLTDTQYF. The CDR3 DNA is TGTGCCAGCAGCGTAGATCCCCTGACAGATACGCAGTATTTT.

The rearrangement links TRBV11-2 to TRBJ1-1, with 8 bases aligning to TRBD1. Germline V CDR1 and CDR2: SGHAT, FQNNGV. Losses at the gene ends were 5 bases for V and 9 bases for J; bases not matched to a gene: 8. This CDR3 spans 13 amino acids. The CDR3 region is CASSPAGGRKAFF. The CDR3 nucleotides are TGTGCCAGCAGCCCTGCAGGGGGCAGGAAAGCTTTCTTT.

This clonotype has more than one count but fewer than ten. The rearrangement links TRBV7-3 to TRBJ2-3; D is perhaps TRBD1 or TRBD2 (5 bases each). V lost 8 bases and J 2 bases, leaving 17 bases between the germline ends. The CDR3 is 15 residues long. Germline V gene sequence: CDR1 SGHTA, CDR2 FQGTGA. The CDR3 bases are TGTGCCAGCCGCGACGGGGCCCGGTACACAGATACGCAGTATTTT. Protein sequence: CASRDGARYTDTQYF.

The genes are TRBV29-1 and TRBJ2-1; possible D gene TRBD2, 5 bases. V was cut by 1 base and J by 9 bases, with 7 bases left in between. Germline V gene lookup returns CDR1 SQVTM and CDR2 ANQGSEA. This CDR3 is 11 amino acids long. The CDR3 loop is CSVEGGSEQFF. CDR3 coding DNA: TGCAGCGTTGAAGGTGGGAGTGAGCAGTTCTTC.

This clonotype has a handful of counts. The chain couples TRBV10-3 to TRBJ2-2; 7 positions match TRBD1. The V segment lost 4 bases and the J segment 3 bases; nucleotides outside the gene matches: 5. The CDR3 is 15 residues long. Germline V CDR1 and CDR2: ENHRY, SYGVKD. The CDR3: CAISGLGQDTGELFF. CDR3 bases: TGTGCCATCAGTGGGCTTGGACAGGACACCGGGGAGCTGTTTTTT.